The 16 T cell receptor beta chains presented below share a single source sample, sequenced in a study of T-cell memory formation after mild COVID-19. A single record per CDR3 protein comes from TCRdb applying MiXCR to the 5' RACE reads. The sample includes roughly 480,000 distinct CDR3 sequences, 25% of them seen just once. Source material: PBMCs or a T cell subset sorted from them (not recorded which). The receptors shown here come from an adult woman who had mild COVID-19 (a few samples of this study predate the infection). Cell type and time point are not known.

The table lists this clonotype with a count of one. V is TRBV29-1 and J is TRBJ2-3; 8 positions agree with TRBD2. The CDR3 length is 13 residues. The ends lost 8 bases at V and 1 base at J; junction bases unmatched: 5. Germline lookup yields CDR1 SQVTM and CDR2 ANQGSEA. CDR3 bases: TGCAGCTCCCCGGGACTAGGCACAGATACGCAGTATTTT. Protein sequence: CSSPGLGTDTQYF.

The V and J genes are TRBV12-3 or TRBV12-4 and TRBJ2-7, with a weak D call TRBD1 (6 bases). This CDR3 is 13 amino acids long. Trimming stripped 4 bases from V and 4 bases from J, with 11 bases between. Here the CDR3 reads CASSYAGAYEQYF. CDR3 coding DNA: TGTGCCAGCAGTTACGCAGGGGCATACGAGCAGTACTTC.

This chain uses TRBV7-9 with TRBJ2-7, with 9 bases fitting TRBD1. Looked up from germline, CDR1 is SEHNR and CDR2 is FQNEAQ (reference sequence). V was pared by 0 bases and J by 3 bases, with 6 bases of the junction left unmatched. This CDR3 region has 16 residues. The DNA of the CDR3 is TGTGCCAGCAGCTTAGCGCTAGGGGACAGGGTCTACGAGCAGTACTTC. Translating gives CASSLALGDRVYEQYF. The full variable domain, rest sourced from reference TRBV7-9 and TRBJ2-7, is DTGVSQNPRHKITKRGQNVTFRCDPISEHNRLYWYRQTLGQGPEFLTYFQNEAQLEKSRLLSDRFSAERPKGSFSTLEIQRTEQGDSAMYLCASSLALGDRVYEQYFGPGTRLTVT.

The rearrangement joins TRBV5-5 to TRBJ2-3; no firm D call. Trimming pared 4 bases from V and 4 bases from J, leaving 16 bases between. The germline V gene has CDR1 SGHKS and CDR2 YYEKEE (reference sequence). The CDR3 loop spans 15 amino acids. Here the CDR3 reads CASSIKGIKADTQYF. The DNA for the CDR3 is TGTGCCAGCAGCATAAAGGGAATTAAGGCAGATACGCAGTATTTT.

Written as DNA, the CDR3 is TGCGCCCCTAGTCGACAGGGGGCACGAAAACAGCCCCAGCATTTT. As protein: CAPSRQGARKQPQHF. The gene calls are TRBV23-1 and TRBJ1-5, with 10 bases fitting TRBD1. TRBV23-1 carries the ORF label, with uncertain function. V lost 11 bases, J lost 7 bases, and 14 bases stayed unmatched. The CDR3 is 15 residues long.

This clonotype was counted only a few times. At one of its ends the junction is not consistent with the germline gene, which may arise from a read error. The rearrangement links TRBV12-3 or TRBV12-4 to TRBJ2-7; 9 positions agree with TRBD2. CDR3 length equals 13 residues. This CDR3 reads CASSLAGRGEQYF. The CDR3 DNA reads TGTGCCAGCAGTCTAGCGGGGAGGGGCGAGCAGTACTTC.

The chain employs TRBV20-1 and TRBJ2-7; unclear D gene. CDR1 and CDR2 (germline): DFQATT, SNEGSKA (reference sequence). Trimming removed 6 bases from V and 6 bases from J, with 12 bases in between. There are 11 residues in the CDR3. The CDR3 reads CSARSSFEQYF. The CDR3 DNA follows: TGCAGTGCCCGATCTTCGTTCGAGCAGTACTTC.

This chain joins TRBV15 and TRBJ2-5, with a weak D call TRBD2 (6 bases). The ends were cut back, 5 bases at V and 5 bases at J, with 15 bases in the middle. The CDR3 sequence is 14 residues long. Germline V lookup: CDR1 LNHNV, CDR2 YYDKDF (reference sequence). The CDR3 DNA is TGTGCCACCAGCTCCCGCGCGGGGACGGAGACCCAGTACTTC. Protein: CATSSRAGTETQYF.

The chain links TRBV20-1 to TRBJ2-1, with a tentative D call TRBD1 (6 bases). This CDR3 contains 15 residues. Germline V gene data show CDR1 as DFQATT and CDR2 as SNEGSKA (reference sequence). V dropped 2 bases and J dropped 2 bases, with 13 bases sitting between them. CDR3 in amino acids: CSARKDSFTYNEQFF. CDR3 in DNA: TGCAGTGCTAGAAAGGACAGCTTCACCTACAATGAGCAGTTCTTC.

The CDR3 DNA follows: TGTGCCAGCAGTTACTCGGGGGGCTACACTGAAGCTTTCTTT. Translated: CASSYSGGYTEAFF. The chain combines TRBV6-5 with TRBJ1-1; D perhaps matches TRBD1 (6 bases). The germline V and J ends were trimmed by 0 bases and 3 bases, with 8 bases remaining between them. CDR1 MNHEY and CDR2 SVGAGI come from the germline V gene. This CDR3 has 14 residues.

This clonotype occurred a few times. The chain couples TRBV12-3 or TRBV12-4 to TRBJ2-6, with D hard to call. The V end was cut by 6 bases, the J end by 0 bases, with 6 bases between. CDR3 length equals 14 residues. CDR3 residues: CASRASSGANVLTF. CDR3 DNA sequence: TGTGCCAGCAGGGCGAGCTCTGGGGCCAACGTCCTGACTTTC.

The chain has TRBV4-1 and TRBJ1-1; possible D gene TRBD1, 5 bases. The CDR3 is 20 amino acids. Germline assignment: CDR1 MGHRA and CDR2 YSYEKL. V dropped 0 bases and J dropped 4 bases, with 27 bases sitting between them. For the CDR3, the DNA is TGCGCCAGCAGCCAAGACCCCGTCGGGACTTTTGGGAGCAGTGGCACTGAAGCTTTCTTT. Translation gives CASSQDPVGTFGSSGTEAFF.

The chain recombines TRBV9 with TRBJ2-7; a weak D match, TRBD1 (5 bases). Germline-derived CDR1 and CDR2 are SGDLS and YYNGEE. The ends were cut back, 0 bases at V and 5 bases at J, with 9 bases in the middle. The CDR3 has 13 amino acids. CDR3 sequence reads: CASSVGQKDEQYF. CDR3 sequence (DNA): TGTGCCAGCAGCGTAGGACAGAAGGACGAGCAGTACTTC.

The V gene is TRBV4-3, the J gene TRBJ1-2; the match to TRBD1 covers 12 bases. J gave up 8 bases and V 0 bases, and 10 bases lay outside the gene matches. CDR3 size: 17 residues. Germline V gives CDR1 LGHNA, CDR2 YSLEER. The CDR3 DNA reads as TGCGCCAGCAGCCAAGACCCCGGGACAGGGGGCTTTACGGGCTACACCTTC. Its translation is CASSQDPGTGGFTGYTF.

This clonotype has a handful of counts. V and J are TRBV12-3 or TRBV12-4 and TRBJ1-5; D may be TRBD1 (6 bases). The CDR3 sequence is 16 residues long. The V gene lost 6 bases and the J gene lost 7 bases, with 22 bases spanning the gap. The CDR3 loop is CASSSIDRKGLQPQHF. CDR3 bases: TGTGCCAGCAGCTCCATCGACAGGAAGGGGCTGCAGCCCCAGCATTTT.

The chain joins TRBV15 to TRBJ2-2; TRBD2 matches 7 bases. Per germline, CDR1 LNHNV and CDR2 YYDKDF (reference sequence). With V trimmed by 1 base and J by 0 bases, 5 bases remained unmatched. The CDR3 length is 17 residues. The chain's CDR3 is CATSRGGRAANTGELFF. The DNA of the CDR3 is TGTGCCACCAGCAGAGGTGGGAGGGCAGCGAACACCGGGGAGCTGTTTTTT.